A selection of T cell receptor beta chains follows, all from one sample in a study of T cell repertoires in cytomegalovirus infection. Using its own MiXCR run on the reads, TCRdb lists one record per CDR3 protein. The profile covers 310,000 or so distinct CDR3 sequences, with around 9.1% appearing a single time and less than 3% taken by the ten largest. Specimen: PBMCs. These TCRs come from a human donor in good health (CMV status not recorded). Some clones in this sample may be carry-over from other donors' samples. CDR3s include the opening cysteine and the closing phenylalanine or tryptophan. The D gene is left open where the match is weak. Clone sizes are given selectively: once, few, many, or a class where the clone is expanded.

TRBJ2-1,many,TRBD1,TRBV19,CASSIDGPPFAGQGSPWDNGEQFF,TGTGCCAGTAGTATAGATGGCCCGCCTTTCGCGGGACAGGGCTCTCCATGGGATAATGGTGAGCAGTTCTTC
TRBJ1-1,many,-,TRBV7-2,CASSSWASLNTEAFF,TGTGCCAGCAGCTCCTGGGCATCCTTGAACACTGAAGCTTTCTTT
TRBJ2-3,few,TRBD1,TRBV20-1,CSAPGQLFDTQYF,TGCAGTGCCCCGGGACAGCTATTTGATACGCAGTATTTT
TRBJ1-6,many,-,TRBV6-2/TRBV6-3,CASSSPGTRVSSPLHF,TGTGCCAGCAGTTCCCCCGGGACACGTGTGAGTTCACCCCTCCACTTT
TRBJ1-2,many,-,TRBV7-8,CASSLGVSGTGKYYGYTF,TGTGCCAGCAGCTTAGGGGTTTCAGGGACGGGGAAATACTATGGCTACACCTTC
TRBJ2-2,many,TRBD2,TRBV6-5,CASSHRGVDTGELFF,TGTGCCAGCAGTCATCGGGGGGTGGACACCGGGGAGCTGTTTTTT
TRBJ1-5,-,TRBD1,TRBV27,CASRGGTGPIPGNQPQHF,TGTGCCAGCAGGGGGGGGACAGGACCTATTCCAGGCAATCAGCCCCAGCATTTT
TRBJ2-2,many,-,TRBV28,CASSYRVAGELFF,TGTGCCAGCAGCTACAGGGTCGCCGGGGAGCTGTTTTTT
TRBJ2-5,many,-,TRBV28,CASSLWAGWGETQYF,TGTGCCAGCAGTTTATGGGCAGGGTGGGGAGAGACCCAGTACTTC
TRBJ2-7,many,-,TRBV14,CASSRLLPPYEQYF,TGTGCCAGCAGCCGACTCCTACCCCCCTACGAGCAGTACTTC
TRBJ2-7,few,-,TRBV29-1,CSVEDSRFPYEQYF,TGCAGCGTTGAAGACTCAAGATTCCCCTACGAGCAGTACTTC
TRBJ1-2,-,-,TRBV3-1,CASATASNDGYTF,TGTGCCAGCGCGACAGCCTCTAACGATGGCTACACCTTC
TRBJ1-1,many,-,TRBV20-1,CSATLRGIKRDTEAFF,TGCAGTGCTACCCTGAGGGGTATAAAAAGGGACACTGAAGCTTTCTTT
TRBJ2-7,-,TRBD2,TRBV7-9,CASSSSGGSPHEQYF,TGTGCCAGCAGCTCTAGCGGGGGATCGCCCCACGAGCAGTACTTC
TRBJ2-3,-,TRBD2,TRBV20-1,CSALTSGGTDTQYF,TGCAGTGCTTTGACTAGCGGGGGGACAGATACGCAGTATTTT
TRBJ2-5,many,-,TRBV7-2,CASSLVRGHQETQYF,TGTGCCAGCAGCTTAGTGCGGGGGCACCAAGAGACCCAGTACTTC
TRBJ2-7,many,TRBD1,TRBV6-1,CASSLDRGPYEQYF,TGTGCCAGCAGCTTGGACAGGGGGCCCTACGAGCAGTACTTC
TRBJ2-2,-,-,TRBV2,CAIYPGPENTGELFF,TGTGCCATCTATCCGGGACCGGAGAACACCGGGGAGCTGTTTTTT
TRBJ2-1,many,-,TRBV15,CATSRDRQAMNEQFF,TGTGCCACCAGCAGAGATCGACAGGCCATGAATGAGCAGTTCTTC
TRBJ1-3,many,TRBD1,TRBV7-3,CASSPRTGAGNTIYF,TGTGCCAGCAGCCCTCGGACAGGGGCAGGAAACACCATATATTTT
TRBJ1-6,few,TRBD1,TRBV18,CASSPSQGARGNSPLHF,TGTGCCAGCTCACCTTCACAGGGGGCGCGGGGTAATTCACCCCTCCACTTT
TRBJ2-4,many,-,TRBV5-1,CASSPDGHKNIQYF,TGCGCCAGCAGCCCTGACGGCCACAAAAACATTCAGTACTTC
TRBJ2-5,-,-,TRBV10-3,CATGASETQYF,TGTGCCACCGGGGCCAGTGAGACCCAGTACTTC
TRBJ1-3,few,-,TRBV13,CASSSTGIGNTIYF,TGTGCCAGCAGCTCGACAGGCATCGGAAACACCATATATTTT
TRBJ2-5,many,TRBD1,TRBV6-2/TRBV6-3,CASSRQGAQETQYF,TGTGCCAGCAGTAGACAGGGGGCCCAAGAGACCCAGTACTTC